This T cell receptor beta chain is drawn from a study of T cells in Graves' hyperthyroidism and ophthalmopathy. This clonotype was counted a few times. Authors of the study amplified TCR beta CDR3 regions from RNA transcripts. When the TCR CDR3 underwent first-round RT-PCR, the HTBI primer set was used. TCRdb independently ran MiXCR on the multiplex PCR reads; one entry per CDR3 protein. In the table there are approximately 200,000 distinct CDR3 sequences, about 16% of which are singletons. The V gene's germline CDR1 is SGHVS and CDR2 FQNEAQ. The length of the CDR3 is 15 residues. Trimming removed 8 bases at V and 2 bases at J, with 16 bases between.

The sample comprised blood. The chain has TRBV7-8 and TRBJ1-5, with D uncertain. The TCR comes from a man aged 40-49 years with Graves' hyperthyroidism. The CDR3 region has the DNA TGTGCCAGCGCACGCGGAAGAAGCCGCAATCAGCCCCAGCATTTT. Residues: CASARGRSRNQPQHF.